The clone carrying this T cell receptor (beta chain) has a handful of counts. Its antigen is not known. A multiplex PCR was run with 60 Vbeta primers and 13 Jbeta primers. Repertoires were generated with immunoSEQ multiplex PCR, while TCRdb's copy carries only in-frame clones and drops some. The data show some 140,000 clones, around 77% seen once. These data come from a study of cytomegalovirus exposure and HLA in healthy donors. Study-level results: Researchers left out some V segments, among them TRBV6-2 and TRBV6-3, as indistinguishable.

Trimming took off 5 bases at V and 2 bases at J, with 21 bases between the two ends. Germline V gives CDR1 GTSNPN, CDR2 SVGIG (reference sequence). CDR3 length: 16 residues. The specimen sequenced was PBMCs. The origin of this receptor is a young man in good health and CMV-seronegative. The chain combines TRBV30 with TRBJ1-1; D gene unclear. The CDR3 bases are TGTGCCTGGGCTGGTGGTCTGACTGGTGTAAACACTGAAGCTTTCTTT. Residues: CAWAGGLTGVNTEAFF. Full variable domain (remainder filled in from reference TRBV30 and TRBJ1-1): SQTIHQWPATLVQPVGSPLSLECTVEGTSNPNLYWYRQAAGRGLQLLFYSVGIGQISSEVPQNLSASRPQDRQFILSSKKLLLSDSGFYLCAWAGGLTGVNTEAFFGQGTRLTVV.